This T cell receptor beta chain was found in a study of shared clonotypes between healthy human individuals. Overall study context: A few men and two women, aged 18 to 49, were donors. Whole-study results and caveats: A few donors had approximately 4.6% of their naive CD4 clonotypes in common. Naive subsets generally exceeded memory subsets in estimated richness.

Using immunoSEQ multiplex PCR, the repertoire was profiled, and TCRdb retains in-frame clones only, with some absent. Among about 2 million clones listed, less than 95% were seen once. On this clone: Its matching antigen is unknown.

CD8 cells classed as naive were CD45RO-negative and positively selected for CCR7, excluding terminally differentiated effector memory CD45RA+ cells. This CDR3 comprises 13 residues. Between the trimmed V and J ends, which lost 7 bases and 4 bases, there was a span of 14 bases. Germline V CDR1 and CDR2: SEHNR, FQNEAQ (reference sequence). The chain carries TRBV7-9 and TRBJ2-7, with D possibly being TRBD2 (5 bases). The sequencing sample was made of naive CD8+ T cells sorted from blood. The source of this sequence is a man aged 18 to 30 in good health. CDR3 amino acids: CASTSRTGYEQYF. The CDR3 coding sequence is TGTGCCAGCACCTCAAGGACGGGGTACGAGCAGTACTTC.